This TCR beta chain originates from a study of T cells expressing NK-cell markers. Details on this clonotype: Its antigen is unidentified.

TCRdb reanalyzed the 5' RACE reads and collapses them to one entry per CDR3 protein, without DNA. This sample's table reports 150,000 or so distinct CDR3 sequences. The CDR3 length is 13 residues. Germline assignment: CDR1 MNHNS and CDR2 SASEGT. Notes on the study in general: Nothing established the HCMV specificity of expanded NKG2C+ T cell clones.

The chain combines TRBV6-1 with TRBJ2-7. Sequenced: blood T cells: a sorted CD56 or NKG2C T cell subset, CD4+ or CD8+ T cells, or bulk PBMC T cells (not recorded which). The receptor was isolated from a woman in her fifties or sixties in good health. CDR3 protein: CASSEAATYEQYF.